These 8 T cell receptor beta chains share one sample of origin, sequenced in a study of post-analysis software for immune sequencing data. Study-wide points: Patients showed TRBV5-6, TRBV5-1 and TRBV20-1 among 4 or 5 TRBV segments more frequent than in controls.

Built from TCR beta cDNA, the libraries had unique molecular identifiers in them. Each CDR3 protein is one row after TCRdb ran MiXCR on the PCR reads. Of about 150,000 distinct CDR3 sequences in the sample, approximately 30% were seen once. Antigens for these TCRs are unknown. The sequencing input was blood. Receptor source: a girl aged 5-17 years with multiple sclerosis.

This clonotype showed up just once. At one boundary the junction diverges from the germline segment, which might be a read error. The chain is built from TRBV5-8 and TRBJ2-5; D tentatively fits TRBD1 or TRBD2 (5 bases each). CDR1 and CDR2 from the germline V gene are SGHTS and YDEGEE. The length of the CDR3 is 15 residues. In nucleotides, the CDR3 is TGTGCCAGCAGCTTGGGTAGCGTCCAGGGCAATGAGCAGTACTTT. It specifies CASSLGSVQGNEQYF.

Comment on this clonotype: One end of the junction varies from germline; a read error may be responsible. J is TRBJ1-4 and V is TRBV5-1; the D is unclear. CDR1 and CDR2 from the germline V gene are SGHRS and YFSETQ. CDR3 length: 17 residues. The CDR3 protein is CASSLATETLTNKKLFF. As DNA, the CDR3 is TGCGCCAGCAGCTTGGCCACGGAGACCCTTACTAATAAAAAACTGTTTTTT.

This clonotype was seen more than once but under ten times. The rearrangement joins TRBV20-1 to TRBJ1-1; the D gene is possibly TRBD1 (6 bases). Germline V gene lookup returns CDR1 DFQATT and CDR2 SNEGSKA (reference sequence). This CDR3 is 15 amino acids long. V lost 0 bases, J lost 1 base, and 12 bases lay in between. CDR3 in amino acids: CSARDLSRGNTEAFF. CDR3 nucleotides: TGCAGTGCTAGAGATCTCAGCAGGGGGAACACTGAAGCTTTCTTT.

With respect to this clonotype: A clone one base away is much larger, so this may be a read error. This chain links TRBV10-2 with TRBJ2-7; a weak D match, TRBD1 (5 bases). CDR3 length: 13 residues. V was shortened by 6 bases and J by 5 bases, with 14 bases between the two germline ends. Germline V lookup: CDR1 WSHSY, CDR2 SAAADI. The CDR3 DNA reads TGCGCCAGCAGCTGGGGCAGCCCCCACGAGCAGTACTTC. Encoded protein: CASSWGSPHEQYF.

The V gene is TRBV7-6, the J gene TRBJ2-1; no clear D gene. The length of the CDR3 is 14 residues. The V and J ends lost 5 bases and 2 bases respectively, with 10 bases between them. Germline V CDR1 and CDR2: SGHVS, FNYEAQ. The CDR3 sequence is CASSPPLAYNEQFF. As DNA, the CDR3 is TGTGCCAGCAGCCCACCACTTGCCTACAATGAGCAGTTCTTC.

This clonotype is labeled as medium-sized. The chain couples TRBV27 to TRBJ2-7, with D perhaps matching TRBD1 (5 bases). CDR1 and CDR2 (germline): MNHEY, SMNVEV (reference sequence). V gave up 2 bases and J gave up 5 bases, with 16 bases separating them. This CDR3 is 15 amino acids long. CDR3 nucleotide sequence: TGTGCCAGCAGTTTAATCAACAGGATCAATGACGAGCAGTACTTC. Residues: CASSLINRINDEQYF.

A single count supports this clonotype. A clone one base away is much larger, so this may be a read error. The chain has TRBV5-1 and TRBJ2-4; D is perhaps TRBD2 (5 bases). The end of the DNA fits TRBJ2-7 better, so the J call may be wrong. CDR1 SGHRS and CDR2 YFSETQ come from the germline V gene. This CDR3 has 13 amino acids. The CDR3 protein is CASRPGNGYEQYF. The CDR3 bases are TGCGCCAGCAGACCCGGGAATGGCTACGAGCAGTACTTC.

In its sample, this clonotype was seen a few times. This rearrangement joins TRBV7-3 to TRBJ1-1, with D hard to call. The CDR3 loop spans 15 amino acids. Germline assignment: CDR1 SGHTA and CDR2 FQGTGA. V lost 2 bases to trimming and J lost 0 bases, with 10 bases between them. The CDR3 sequence is CASSLLPGVNTEAFF. CDR3 sequence (DNA): TGTGCCAGCAGCTTACTCCCGGGAGTGAACACTGAAGCTTTCTTT.